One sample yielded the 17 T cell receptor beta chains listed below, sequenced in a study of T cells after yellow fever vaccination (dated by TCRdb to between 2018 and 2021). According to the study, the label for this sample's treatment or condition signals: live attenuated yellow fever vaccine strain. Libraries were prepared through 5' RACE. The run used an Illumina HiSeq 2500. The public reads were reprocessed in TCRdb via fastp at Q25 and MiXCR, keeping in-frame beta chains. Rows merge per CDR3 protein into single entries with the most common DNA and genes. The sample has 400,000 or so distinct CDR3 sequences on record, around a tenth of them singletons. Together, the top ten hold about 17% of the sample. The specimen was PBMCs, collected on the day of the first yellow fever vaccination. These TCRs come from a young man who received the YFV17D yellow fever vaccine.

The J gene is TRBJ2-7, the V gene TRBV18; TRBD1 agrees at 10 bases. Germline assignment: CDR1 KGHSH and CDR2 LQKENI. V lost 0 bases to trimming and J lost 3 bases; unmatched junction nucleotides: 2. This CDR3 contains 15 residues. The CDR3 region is CASSPPRTGGYEQYF. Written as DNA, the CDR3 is TGTGCCAGCTCACCACCGAGGACAGGGGGCTACGAGCAGTACTTC.

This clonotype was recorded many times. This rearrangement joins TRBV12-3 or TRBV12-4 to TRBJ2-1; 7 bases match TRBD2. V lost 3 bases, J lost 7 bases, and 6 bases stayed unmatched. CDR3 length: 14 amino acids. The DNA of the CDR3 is TGTGCCAGCAGTTTTTATGGACTAGGGAATGAGCAGTTCTTC. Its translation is CASSFYGLGNEQFF.

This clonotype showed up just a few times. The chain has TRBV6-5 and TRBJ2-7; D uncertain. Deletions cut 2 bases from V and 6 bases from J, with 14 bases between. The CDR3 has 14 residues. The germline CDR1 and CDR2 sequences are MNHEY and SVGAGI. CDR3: CASSYGLGDTEQYF. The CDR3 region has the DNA TGTGCCAGCAGTTACGGCTTAGGAGATACCGAGCAGTACTTC.

CDR3 loop: CSAGGGANYGYTF. For the CDR3, the DNA is TGCAGCGCCGGTGGGGGGGCTAACTATGGCTACACCTTC. This sequence joins TRBV29-1 and TRBJ1-2; a possible D gene is TRBD1 (5 bases). CDR3 length: 13 amino acids. V was cut by 7 bases and J by 0 bases, with 12 bases left in between. Germline assignment: CDR1 SQVTM and CDR2 ANQGSEA.

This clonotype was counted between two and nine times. The CDR3 protein is CASGPGMVKLFF. The CDR3 bases are TGTGCCAGTGGACCGGGAATGGTAAAACTGTTTTTT. The V gene is TRBV12-3 or TRBV12-4, the J gene TRBJ1-4; no firm D call. The CDR3 spans 12 residues. V was shortened by 9 bases and J by 10 bases, with 15 bases between the two germline ends.

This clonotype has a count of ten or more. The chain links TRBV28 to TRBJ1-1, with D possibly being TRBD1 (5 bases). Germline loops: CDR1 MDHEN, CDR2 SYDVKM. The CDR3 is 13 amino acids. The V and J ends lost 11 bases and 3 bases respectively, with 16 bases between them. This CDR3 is CALGGGMDTEAFF. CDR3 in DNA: TGTGCCCTCGGCGGGGGGATGGACACTGAAGCTTTCTTT.

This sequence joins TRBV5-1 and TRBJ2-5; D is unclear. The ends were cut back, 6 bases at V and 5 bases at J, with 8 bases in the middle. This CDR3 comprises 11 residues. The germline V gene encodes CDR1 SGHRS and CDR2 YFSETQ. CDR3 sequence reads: CASTVGETQYF. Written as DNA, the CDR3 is TGCGCCAGCACGGTGGGGGAGACCCAGTACTTC.

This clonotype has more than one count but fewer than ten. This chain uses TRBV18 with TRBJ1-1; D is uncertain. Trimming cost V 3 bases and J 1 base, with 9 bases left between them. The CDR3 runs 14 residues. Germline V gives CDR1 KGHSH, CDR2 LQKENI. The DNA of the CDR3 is TGTGCCAGCTCACCTGTGAATGGGAACACTGAAGCTTTCTTT. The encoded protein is CASSPVNGNTEAFF.

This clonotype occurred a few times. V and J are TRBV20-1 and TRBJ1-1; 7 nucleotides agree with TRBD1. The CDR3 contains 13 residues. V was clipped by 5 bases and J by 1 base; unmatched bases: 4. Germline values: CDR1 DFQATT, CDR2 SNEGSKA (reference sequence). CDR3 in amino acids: CSASGGSNTEAFF. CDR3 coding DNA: TGCAGTGCTTCAGGGGGATCGAACACTGAAGCTTTCTTT.

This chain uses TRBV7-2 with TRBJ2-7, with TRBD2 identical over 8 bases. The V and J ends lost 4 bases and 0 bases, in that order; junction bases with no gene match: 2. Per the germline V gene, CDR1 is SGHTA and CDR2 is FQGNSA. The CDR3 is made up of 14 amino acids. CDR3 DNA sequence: TGTGCCAGCAGCTCGACTAGCGACTCCTACGAGCAGTACTTC. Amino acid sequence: CASSSTSDSYEQYF.

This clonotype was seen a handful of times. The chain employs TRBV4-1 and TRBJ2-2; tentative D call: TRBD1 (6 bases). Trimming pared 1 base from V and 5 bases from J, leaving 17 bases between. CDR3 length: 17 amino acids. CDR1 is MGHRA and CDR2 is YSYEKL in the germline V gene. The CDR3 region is CASSQVGAGVGTGELFF. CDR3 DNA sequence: TGCGCCAGCAGCCAAGTCGGGGCAGGGGTAGGGACCGGGGAGCTGTTTTTT.

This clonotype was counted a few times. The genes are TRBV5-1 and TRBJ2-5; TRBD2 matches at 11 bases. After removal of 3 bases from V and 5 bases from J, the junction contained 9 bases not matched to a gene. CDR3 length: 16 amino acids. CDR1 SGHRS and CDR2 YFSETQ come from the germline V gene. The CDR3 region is CASSSVTSGVGETQYF. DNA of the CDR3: TGCGCCAGCAGCTCCGTGACTAGCGGGGTAGGGGAGACCCAGTACTTC.

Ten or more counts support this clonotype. The CDR3 nucleotides read TGTGCCAGCAGCTTAGGAGATAACTATGGCTACACCTTC. Translation: CASSLGDNYGYTF. The chain employs TRBV7-8 and TRBJ1-2, with D unclear. The V gene lost 1 base and the J gene lost 1 base, with 4 bases spanning the gap. From germline, CDR1 is SGHVS and CDR2 FQNEAQ. The CDR3 totals 13 residues.

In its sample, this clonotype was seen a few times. DNA for the CDR3: TGTGCCAGCACCGCCGGGCTGTTCACAGATACGCAGTATTTT. This gives the protein CASTAGLFTDTQYF. The chain recombines TRBV9 with TRBJ2-3; D is ambiguous. This CDR3 has 14 amino acids. Germline V gives CDR1 SGDLS, CDR2 YYNGEE. Trimming cost V 6 bases and J 2 bases, with 13 bases left between them.

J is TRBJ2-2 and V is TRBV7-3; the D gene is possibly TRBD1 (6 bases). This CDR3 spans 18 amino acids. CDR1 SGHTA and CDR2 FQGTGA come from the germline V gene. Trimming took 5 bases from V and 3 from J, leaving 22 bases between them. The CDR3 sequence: CASSPGRGGSIHTGELFF. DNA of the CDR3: TGTGCCAGCAGCCCAGGGCGTGGGGGCTCTATCCACACCGGGGAGCTGTTTTTT.

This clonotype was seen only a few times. The CDR3 nucleotides read TGTGCCAGCAGCTCGTCCGGGACGGATTGGCCCCAGTACTTC. This encodes CASSSSGTDWPQYF. The chain is built from TRBV7-2 and TRBJ2-5; D may match TRBD1 or TRBD2 (5 bases each). Per germline, CDR1 SGHTA and CDR2 FQGNSA. V was trimmed by 4 bases and J by 9 bases, leaving 18 bases between them. CDR3 length: 14 residues.

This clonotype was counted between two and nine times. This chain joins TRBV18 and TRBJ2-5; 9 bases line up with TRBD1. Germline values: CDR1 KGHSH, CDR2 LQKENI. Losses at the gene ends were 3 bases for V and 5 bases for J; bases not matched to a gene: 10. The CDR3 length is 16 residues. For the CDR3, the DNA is TGTGCCAGCTCACCCCCGGGACAGGGTTCGGGCGAGACCCAGTACTTC. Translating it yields CASSPPGQGSGETQYF.